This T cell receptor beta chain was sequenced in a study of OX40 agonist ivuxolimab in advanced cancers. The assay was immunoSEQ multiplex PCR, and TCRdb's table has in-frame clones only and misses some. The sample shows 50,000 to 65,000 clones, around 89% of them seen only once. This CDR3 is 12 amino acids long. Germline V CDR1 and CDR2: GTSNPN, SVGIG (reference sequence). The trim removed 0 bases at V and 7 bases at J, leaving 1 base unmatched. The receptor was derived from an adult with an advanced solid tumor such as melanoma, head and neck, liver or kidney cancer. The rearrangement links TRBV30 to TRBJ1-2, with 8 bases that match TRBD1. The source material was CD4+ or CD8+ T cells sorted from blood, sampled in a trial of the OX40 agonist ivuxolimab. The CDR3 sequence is CAWSVQGGGYTF. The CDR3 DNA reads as TGTGCCTGGAGTGTACAGGGGGGTGGCTACACCTTC.